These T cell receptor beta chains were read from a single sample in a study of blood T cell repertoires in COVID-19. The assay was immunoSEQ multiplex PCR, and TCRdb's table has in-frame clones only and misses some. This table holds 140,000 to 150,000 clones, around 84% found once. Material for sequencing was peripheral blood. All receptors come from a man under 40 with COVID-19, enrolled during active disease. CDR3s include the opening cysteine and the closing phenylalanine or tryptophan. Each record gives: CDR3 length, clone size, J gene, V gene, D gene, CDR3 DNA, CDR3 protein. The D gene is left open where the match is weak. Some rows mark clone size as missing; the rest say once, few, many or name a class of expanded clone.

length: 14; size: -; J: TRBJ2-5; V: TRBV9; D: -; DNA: TGTGCCAGCAGCGTTTCAGGGCACCGAGAGACCCAGTACTTC; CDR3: CASSVSGHRETQYF
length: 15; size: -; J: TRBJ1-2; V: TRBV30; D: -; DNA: TGTGCCTGGAGCCGAGGGCTTGGACAGACCTATGGCTACACCTTC; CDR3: CAWSRGLGQTYGYTF
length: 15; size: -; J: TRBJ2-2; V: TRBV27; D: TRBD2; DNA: TGTGCCAGCAGTCGACTAGCGGTGAACACCGGGGAGCTGTTTTTT; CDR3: CASSRLAVNTGELFF
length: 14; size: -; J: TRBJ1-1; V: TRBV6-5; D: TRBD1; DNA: TGTGCCAGCAGTCCAGGGGGCGTCTTTACTGAAGCTTTCTTT; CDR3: CASSPGGVFTEAFF
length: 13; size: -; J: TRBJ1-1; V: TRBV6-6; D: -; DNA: TGTGCCAGCACCATGGCGGGGGTCCCTGAAGCTTTCTTT; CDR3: CASTMAGVPEAFF
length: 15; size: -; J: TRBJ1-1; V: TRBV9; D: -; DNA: TGTGCCAGCAGCGTAGTTCCGGGGGTGAACACTGAAGCTTTCTTT; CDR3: CASSVVPGVNTEAFF
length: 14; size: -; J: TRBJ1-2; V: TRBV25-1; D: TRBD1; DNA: TGTGCCAGCAGTGGACGACAGGGAAACTATGGCTACACCTTC; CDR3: CASSGRQGNYGYTF
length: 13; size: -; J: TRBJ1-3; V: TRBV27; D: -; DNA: TGTGCCAGCAGTTTGCGTAGTGGAAACACCATATATTTT; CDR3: CASSLRSGNTIYF
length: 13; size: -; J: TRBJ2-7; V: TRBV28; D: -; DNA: TGTGCCAGCAGACCCCCCAACGGCTACGAGCAGTACTTC; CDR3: CASRPPNGYEQYF
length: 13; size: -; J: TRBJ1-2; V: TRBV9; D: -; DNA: TGTGCCAGCGTTGGACAGACCAACTATGGCTACACCTTC; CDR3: CASVGQTNYGYTF
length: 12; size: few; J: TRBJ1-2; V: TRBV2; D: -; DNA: TGTGCCAGTGACCTTCGGGGTAGCGGCTACACCTTC; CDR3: CASDLRGSGYTF
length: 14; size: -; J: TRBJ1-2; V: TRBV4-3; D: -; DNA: TGCGCCAGCAGCCAAGACAGAATTAACTATGGCTACACCTTC; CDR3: CASSQDRINYGYTF
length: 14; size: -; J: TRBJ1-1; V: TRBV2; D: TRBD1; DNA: TGTGCCAGCATGGGGACAGGGCTGAACACTGAAGCTTTCTTT; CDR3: CASMGTGLNTEAFF
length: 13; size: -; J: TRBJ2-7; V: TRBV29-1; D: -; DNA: TGCAGCGTGGGTGGCAGCGGTACCTACGAGCAGTACTTC; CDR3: CSVGGSGTYEQYF
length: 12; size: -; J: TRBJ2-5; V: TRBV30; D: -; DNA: TGTGCCTGGAGTACTAGTAGGGAGACCCAGTACTTC; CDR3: CAWSTSRETQYF
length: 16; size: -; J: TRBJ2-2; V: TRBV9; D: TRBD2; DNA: TGTGCCAGCAGCGCCGCCGGCACTAGCGGTCTGAACGAGCTGTTTTTT; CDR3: CASSAAGTSGLNELFF
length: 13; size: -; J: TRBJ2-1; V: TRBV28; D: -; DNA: TGTGCCAGCAGTTTATCGCCGAGCCATGAGCAGTTCTTC; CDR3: CASSLSPSHEQFF
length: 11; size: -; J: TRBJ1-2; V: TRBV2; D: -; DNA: TGTGCCAGCCATCTGGGGCCTGGCTACACCTTC; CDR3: CASHLGPGYTF
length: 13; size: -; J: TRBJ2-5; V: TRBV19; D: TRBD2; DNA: TGTGCCAGTGCCTTAGCGGGAGTAGAGACCCAGTACTTC; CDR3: CASALAGVETQYF
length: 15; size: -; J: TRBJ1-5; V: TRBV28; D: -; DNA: TGTGCCAGCAGTGCATTAACAGGCCTCAATCAGCCCCAGCATTTT; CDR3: CASSALTGLNQPQHF
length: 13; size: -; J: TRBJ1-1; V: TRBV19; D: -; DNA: TGTGCCAGTAGTCTAACAGGGCGCGCTGAAGCTTTCTTT; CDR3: CASSLTGRAEAFF
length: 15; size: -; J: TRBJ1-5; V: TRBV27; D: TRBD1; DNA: TGTGCCAGCAGCCACGGACAGGGAAGCAATCAGCCCCAGCATTTT; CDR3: CASSHGQGSNQPQHF
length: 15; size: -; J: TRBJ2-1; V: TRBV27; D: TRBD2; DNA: TGTGCCAGCAGTCCCTCTAGCGGGAGGAGCAATGAGCAGTTCTTC; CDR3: CASSPSSGRSNEQFF
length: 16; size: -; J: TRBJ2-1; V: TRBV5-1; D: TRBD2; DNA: TGCGCCACCCAATACTTAGCGGGAGGGGGATACAATGAGCAGTTCTTC; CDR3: CATQYLAGGGYNEQFF
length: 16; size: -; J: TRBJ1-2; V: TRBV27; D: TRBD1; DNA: TGTGCCAGCAGTTCGTACCGGGACAGGATTTTCTATGGCTACACCTTC; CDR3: CASSSYRDRIFYGYTF
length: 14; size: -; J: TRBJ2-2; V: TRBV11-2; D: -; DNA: TGTGCCAGCAGCTCGACTCCGGGCACCGGGGAGCTGTTTTTT; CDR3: CASSSTPGTGELFF
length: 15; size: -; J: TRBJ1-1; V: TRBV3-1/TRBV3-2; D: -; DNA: TGTGCCAGCAGCCAAGATGGGAGGGCCGGGGGTGAAGCTTTCTTT; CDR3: CASSQDGRAGGEAFF
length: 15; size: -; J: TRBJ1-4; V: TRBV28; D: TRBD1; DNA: TGTGCCAGCAGTCCGACAGGGGGCCGTCATGAAAAACTGTTTTTT; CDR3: CASSPTGGRHEKLFF
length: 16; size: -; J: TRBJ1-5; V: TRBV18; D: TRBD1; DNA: TGTGCCAGCTCACCCGGGACAGGGGGCTCCAATCAGCCCCAGCATTTT; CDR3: CASSPGTGGSNQPQHF
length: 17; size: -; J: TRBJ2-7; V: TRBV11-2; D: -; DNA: TGTGCCAGCAGCCGGCCCAGCGGAAGTGGGGGGATCTACGAGCAGTACTTC; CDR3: CASSRPSGSGGIYEQYF
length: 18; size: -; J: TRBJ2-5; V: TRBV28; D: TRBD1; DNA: TGTGCCAGCAGTTTTTTCGGCCTCGAGGGACAGGGGTTAGTGGCCCAGTACTTC; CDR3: CASSFFGLEGQGLVAQYF
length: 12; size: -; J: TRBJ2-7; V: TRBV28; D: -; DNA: TGTGCCAGCAGCCAGGGGCTCTACGAGCAGTACTTC; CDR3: CASSQGLYEQYF
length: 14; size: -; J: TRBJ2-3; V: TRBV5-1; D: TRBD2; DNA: TGCGCCAGCGCTAGCGGGAGATCGACAGATACGCAGTATTTT; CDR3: CASASGRSTDTQYF
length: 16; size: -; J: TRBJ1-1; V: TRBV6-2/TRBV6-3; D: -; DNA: TGTGCCAGCAGTCCGCGGGATCGGGCGGTGAACACTGAAGCTTTCTTT; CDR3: CASSPRDRAVNTEAFF
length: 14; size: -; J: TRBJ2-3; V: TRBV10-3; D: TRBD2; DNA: TGTGCCATCAGTGGCTTGGCTAGCGGGATTACGCAGTATTTT; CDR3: CAISGLASGITQYF
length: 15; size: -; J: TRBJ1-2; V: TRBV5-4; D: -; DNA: TGTGCCAGCAGCTCTAAGATCGTGTCGGGATTTGGCTACACCTTC; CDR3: CASSSKIVSGFGYTF
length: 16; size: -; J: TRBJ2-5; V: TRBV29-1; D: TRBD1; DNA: TGCAGCGTTGAACGATCGGGACAGGGGGGGGTCGAGACCCAGTACTTC; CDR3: CSVERSGQGGVETQYF
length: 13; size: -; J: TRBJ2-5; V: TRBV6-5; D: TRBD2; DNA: TGTGCCAGCAGTCCGGGACTAGAAGAGACCCAGTACTTC; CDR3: CASSPGLEETQYF
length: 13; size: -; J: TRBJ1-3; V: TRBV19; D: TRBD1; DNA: TGTGCCAGTACCGACAGGGCTCGAAACACCATATATTTT; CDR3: CASTDRARNTIYF
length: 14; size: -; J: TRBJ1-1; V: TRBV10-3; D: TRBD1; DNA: TGTGCCATCAGTGAACAGGGGGGATTATCTGAAGCTTTCTTT; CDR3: CAISEQGGLSEAFF
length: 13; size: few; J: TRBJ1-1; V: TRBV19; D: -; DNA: TGTGCCAGTTCTCCGACAGCGAACACTGAAGCTTTCTTT; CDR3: CASSPTANTEAFF
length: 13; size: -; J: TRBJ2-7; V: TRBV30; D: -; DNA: TGTGCCTGGAACCTGGACTTTTCCTACGAGCAGTACTTC; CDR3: CAWNLDFSYEQYF
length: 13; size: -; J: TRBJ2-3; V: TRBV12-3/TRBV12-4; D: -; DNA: TGTGCCAGCAGCAAGGGGGGCACAGATACGCAGTATTTT; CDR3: CASSKGGTDTQYF
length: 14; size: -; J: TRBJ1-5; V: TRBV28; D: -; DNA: TGTGCCAGCAACCTAGGTTTTAGCAATCAGCCCCAGCATTTT; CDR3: CASNLGFSNQPQHF
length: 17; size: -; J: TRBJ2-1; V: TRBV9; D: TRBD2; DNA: TGTGCCAGCAGCAAGGGACTAGCGGGAGGGGTATACAATGAGCAGTTCTTC; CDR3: CASSKGLAGGVYNEQFF
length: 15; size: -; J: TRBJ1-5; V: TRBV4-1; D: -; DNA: TGCGCCAGCAGCCAAGAACCAGCGGCGGGTGGGCCCCAGCATTTT; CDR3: CASSQEPAAGGPQHF
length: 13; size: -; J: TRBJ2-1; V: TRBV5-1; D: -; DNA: TGCGCCAGCAGCCCAACAGGGAATTATGAGCAGTTCTTC; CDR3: CASSPTGNYEQFF
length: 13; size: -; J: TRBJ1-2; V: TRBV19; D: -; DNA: TGTGCCAGTAAAGGGCAGGGGAGCTATGGCTACACCTTC; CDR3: CASKGQGSYGYTF
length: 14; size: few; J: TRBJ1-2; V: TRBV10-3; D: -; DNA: TGTGCCAGTGACCCAACCGGGTCCCAAAGGGGCTACACCTTC; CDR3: CASDPTGSQRGYTF
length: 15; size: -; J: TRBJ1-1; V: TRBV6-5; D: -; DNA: TGTGCCAGCAAAAAAAGTTTACAGGGGAACACTGAAGCTTTCTTT; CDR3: CASKKSLQGNTEAFF